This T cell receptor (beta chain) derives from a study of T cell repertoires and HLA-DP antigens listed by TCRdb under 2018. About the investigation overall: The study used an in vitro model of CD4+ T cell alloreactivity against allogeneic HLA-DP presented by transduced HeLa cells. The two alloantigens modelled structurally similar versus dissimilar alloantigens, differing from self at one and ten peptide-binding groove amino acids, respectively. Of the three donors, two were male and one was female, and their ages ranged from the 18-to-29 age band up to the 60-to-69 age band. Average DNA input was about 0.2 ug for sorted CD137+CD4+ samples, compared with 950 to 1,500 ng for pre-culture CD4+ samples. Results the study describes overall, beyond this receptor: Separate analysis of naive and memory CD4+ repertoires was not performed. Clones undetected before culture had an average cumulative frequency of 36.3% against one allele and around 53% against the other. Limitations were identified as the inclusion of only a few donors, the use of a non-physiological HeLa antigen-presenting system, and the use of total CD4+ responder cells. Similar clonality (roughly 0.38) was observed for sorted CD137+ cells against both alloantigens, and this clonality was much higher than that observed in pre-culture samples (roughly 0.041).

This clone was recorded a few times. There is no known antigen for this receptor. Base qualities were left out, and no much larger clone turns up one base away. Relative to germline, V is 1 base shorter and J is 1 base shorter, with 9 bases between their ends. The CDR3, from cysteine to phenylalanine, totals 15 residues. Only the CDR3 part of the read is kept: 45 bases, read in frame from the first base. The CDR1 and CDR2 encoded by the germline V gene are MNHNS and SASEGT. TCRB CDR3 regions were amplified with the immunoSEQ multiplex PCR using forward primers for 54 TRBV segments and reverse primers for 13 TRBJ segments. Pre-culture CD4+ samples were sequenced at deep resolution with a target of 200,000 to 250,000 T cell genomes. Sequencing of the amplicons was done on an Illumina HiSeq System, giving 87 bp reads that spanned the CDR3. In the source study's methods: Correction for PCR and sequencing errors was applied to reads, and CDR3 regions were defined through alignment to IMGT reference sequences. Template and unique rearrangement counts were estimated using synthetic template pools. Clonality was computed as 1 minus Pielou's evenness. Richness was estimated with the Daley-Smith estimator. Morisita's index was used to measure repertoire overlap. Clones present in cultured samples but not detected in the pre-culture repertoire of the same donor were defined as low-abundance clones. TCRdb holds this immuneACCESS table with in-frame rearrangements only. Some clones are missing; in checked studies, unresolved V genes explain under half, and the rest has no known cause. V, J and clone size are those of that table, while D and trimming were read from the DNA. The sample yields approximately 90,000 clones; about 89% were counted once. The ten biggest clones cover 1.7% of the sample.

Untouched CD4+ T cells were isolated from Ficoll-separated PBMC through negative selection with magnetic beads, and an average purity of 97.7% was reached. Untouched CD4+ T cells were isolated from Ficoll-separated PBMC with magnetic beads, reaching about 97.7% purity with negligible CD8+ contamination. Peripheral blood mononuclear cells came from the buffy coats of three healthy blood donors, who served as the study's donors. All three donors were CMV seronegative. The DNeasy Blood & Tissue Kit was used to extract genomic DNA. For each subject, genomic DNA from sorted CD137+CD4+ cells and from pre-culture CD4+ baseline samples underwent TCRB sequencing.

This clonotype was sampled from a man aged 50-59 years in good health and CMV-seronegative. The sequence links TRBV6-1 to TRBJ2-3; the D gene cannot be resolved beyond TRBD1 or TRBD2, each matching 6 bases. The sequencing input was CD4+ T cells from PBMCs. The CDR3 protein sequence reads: CASSEGGARTDTQYF. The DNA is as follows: TGTGCCAGCAGTGAAGGGGGGGCTCGCACAGATACGCAGTATTTT.